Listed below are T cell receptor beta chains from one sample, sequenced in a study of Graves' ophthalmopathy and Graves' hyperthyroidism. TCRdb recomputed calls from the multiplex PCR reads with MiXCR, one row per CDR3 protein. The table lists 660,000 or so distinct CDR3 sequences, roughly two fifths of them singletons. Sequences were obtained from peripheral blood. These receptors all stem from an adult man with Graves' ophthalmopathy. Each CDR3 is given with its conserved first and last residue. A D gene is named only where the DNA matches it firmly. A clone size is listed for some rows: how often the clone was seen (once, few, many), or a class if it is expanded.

TGTGCCAGCAGCGTCGACCAGGGGATGAATGAAAAACTGTTTTTT,CASSVDQGMNEKLFF,TRBJ1-4,NA,TRBV9,once
TGCAGCGTTGCCGCCCAGGAGGACGGGTGGTTCGAGCAGTACTTC,CSVAAQEDGWFEQYF,TRBJ2-7,NA,TRBV29-1,NA
TGTGCCAGTAGGGCAGACGGCGGCTCTGGAAGCACCATATATTTT,CASRADGGSGSTIYF,TRBJ1-3,NA,TRBV19,once
TGTGCCAGCAGCTTAGGCGGGGCCGAGGCCTACGAGCAGTACTTC,CASSLGGAEAYEQYF,TRBJ2-7,NA,TRBV7-2,many
TGTGCCAGCAGCTTTCTCACCGCGGGGGGGGCAGGGAGCACTGAAGCTTTCTTT,CASSFLTAGGAGSTEAFF,TRBJ1-1,NA,TRBV7-2,once
TGCAGTGCCAGTCCGGAGGGCTCCTATAATTCACCCCTCCACTTT,CSASPEGSYNSPLHF,TRBJ1-6,NA,TRBV20-1,NA
TGTGCCAGCAGTTACTCCTCGGGCCCAACTGGAAACACCATATATTTT,CASSYSSGPTGNTIYF,TRBJ1-3,NA,TRBV6-6,NA
TGTGCCTGGAACCCGACAGTCTATGGCTACACCTTC,CAWNPTVYGYTF,TRBJ1-2,NA,TRBV30,many
TGTGCCAGCAGCGCGACAGGGGGGGTCGGATACGAGCAGTACTTC,CASSATGGVGYEQYF,TRBJ2-7,TRBD1,TRBV14,many
TGTGCCAGCAGCTCCACACCGTGGGTGCAGTACTTC,CASSSTPWVQYF,TRBJ2-7,NA,TRBV7-2,many
TGTGCCAGCAGTGAATCCGGCGACGGGGTAGATTTTGAGACCCAGTACTTC,CASSESGDGVDFETQYF,TRBJ2-5,NA,TRBV25-1,NA
TGTGCTAGAGCGGGGGGGTACGAGCAGTACTTC,CARAGGYEQYF,TRBJ2-7,TRBD2,TRBV19,NA
TGTGCCAGCAGCTTAGATCGGGTCAAGACCTGCGAGCAGTACTTC,CASSLDRVKTCEQYF,TRBJ2-7,NA,TRBV11-2,few
TGCGCCAGCAGCGACCGGGGGCGGGAGGGGCTCGAGCAGTACTTC,CASSDRGREGLEQYF,TRBJ2-7,TRBD2,TRBV5-1,many
TGTGCCAGCAGCTCCCAGCGGCAAGAGACCCAGTACTTC,CASSSQRQETQYF,TRBJ2-5,NA,TRBV7-6,many
TGTGCCAGCAGTGAATACGGGGGCCTCAATTCACCCCTCCACTTT,CASSEYGGLNSPLHF,TRBJ1-6,NA,TRBV25-1,NA
TGTGCCAGCTCTACGTACGTAGGGGGCGCGGACCAAGAGACCCAGTACTTC,CASSTYVGGADQETQYF,TRBJ2-5,TRBD1,TRBV9,NA
TGTGCCAGCAGTTACCCACCCCCAGGGGCGAATCAGCCCCAGCATTTT,CASSYPPPGANQPQHF,TRBJ1-5,NA,TRBV2,NA
TGTGCCAGTAGTACCGCCGCCGGGGACGCTGAAGCTTTCTTT,CASSTAAGDAEAFF,TRBJ1-1,NA,TRBV19,NA
TGCAGTGCTAGAGATCTCCTTGCGAAATATGGCTACACCTTC,CSARDLLAKYGYTF,TRBJ1-2,NA,TRBV20-1,many
TGTGCCAGCAGTTTGGACCTCCGCTACACCTTC,CASSLDLRYTF,TRBJ1-2,NA,TRBV12-5,NA
TGCGCCAGCAGCCAGGGCCTGACAGGGCGGACTGAAGCTTTCTTT,CASSQGLTGRTEAFF,TRBJ1-1,TRBD1,TRBV4-3,few
TGCAGTGCTAGAGATCTCATCGGACAGTACAATGAAAAACTGTTTTTT,CSARDLIGQYNEKLFF,TRBJ1-4,NA,TRBV20-1,few
TGTGCCAGCAGTTTATCCAGGGATTCTGGTGGCTACACCTTC,CASSLSRDSGGYTF,TRBJ1-2,NA,TRBV12-3/TRBV12-4,NA
TGTGCCAGCACCGACAGGGCCGAAAAACTGTTTTTT,CASTDRAEKLFF,TRBJ1-4,TRBD1,TRBV2,many
TGTGCCAGCAGCACCCCCCCCCAGGGGGGCTATGGCTACACCTTC,CASSTPPQGGYGYTF,TRBJ1-2,TRBD1,TRBV9,NA
TGTGCCAGCAGCTTAGACAGGGTGGCTGGCTACACCTTC,CASSLDRVAGYTF,TRBJ1-2,TRBD1,TRBV7-3,NA
TGTGCCAGCAGCTTTAGGCCGGGGGACGAGCAGTACTTC,CASSFRPGDEQYF,TRBJ2-7,NA,TRBV7-8,many
TGTGCCAGCAGCTCTCGGACAGGGACATACGAGCAGTACTTC,CASSSRTGTYEQYF,TRBJ2-7,TRBD1,TRBV7-8,many
TGTGCCAGCAGTCCCAGCGGGGGGGTTACCTACGAGCAGTACTTC,CASSPSGGVTYEQYF,TRBJ2-7,TRBD2,TRBV6-5,few
TGTGCCAGCAGTTACTCCCGGGGGGCAACGAACACCGGGGAGCTGTTTTTT,CASSYSRGATNTGELFF,TRBJ2-2,NA,TRBV2,NA
TGTGCCAGCAGTTATGGATTTAGTAGCAGGAACTATGGCTACACCTTC,CASSYGFSSRNYGYTF,TRBJ1-2,NA,TRBV6-5,few
TGTGCCAGCAGTGCAGTCCTCAGGGGGCGGATAGATGGCTACACCTTC,CASSAVLRGRIDGYTF,TRBJ1-2,TRBD1,TRBV2,many
TGTGCCATCAGTGAGTCGGGACAGTGGGAAAATCAGCCCCAGCATTTT,CAISESGQWENQPQHF,TRBJ1-5,TRBD1,TRBV10-3,many
TGTGCCATCACCGGGACAGGGCCCACCGGGGAGCTGTTTTTT,CAITGTGPTGELFF,TRBJ2-2,TRBD1,TRBV10-3,many
TGTGCCAGCAAGCCTGGACAGGTCTATGGCTACACCTTC,CASKPGQVYGYTF,TRBJ1-2,TRBD1,TRBV12-3/TRBV12-4,few
TGCGCCAGCAGCTTGGGGGGGGAGTCGGGGCAGCCCCAGCATTTT,CASSLGGESGQPQHF,TRBJ1-5,NA,TRBV5-1,NA